A single sample gave rise to the 8 T cell receptor beta chains below, sequenced in a study of control samples from healthy donors and cancer patients. Generated by immunoSEQ multiplex PCR, the TCRdb table keeps only in-frame clones and is missing some. The repertoire holds more than 70,000 clones, with about 94% as singletons. The sample was blood. Receptor source: a woman aged 25-40 years in good health.

V is TRBV5-5 and J is TRBJ2-6; D remains unclear. Germline loops: CDR1 SGHKS, CDR2 YYEKEE (reference sequence). Between the trimmed V and J ends, which lost 2 bases and 0 bases, there was a span of 6 bases. CDR3 size: 15 residues. Written as DNA, the CDR3 is TGTGCCAGCAGCTTCCCCCCCTCTGGGGCCAACGTCCTGACTTTC. It translates to CASSFPPSGANVLTF.

This sequence joins TRBV6-5 and TRBJ2-1; TRBD1 aligns across 10 bases. Trimming removed 8 bases from V and 9 bases from J; junction bases left unmatched: 10. CDR1 and CDR2 from the germline V gene are MNHEY and SVGAGI. The CDR3 extends over 14 amino acids. CDR3 residues: CASQLDRGEAEQFF. CDR3 DNA: TGTGCCAGCCAACTGGACAGGGGGGAGGCTGAGCAGTTCTTC.

This chain links TRBV30 with TRBJ1-2, with a weak D call TRBD1 (6 bases). The V end was cut by 1 base, the J end by 5 bases, with 11 bases between. CDR3 length: 13 residues. The V gene's germline CDR1 is GTSNPN and CDR2 SVGIG (reference sequence). CDR3 nucleotide sequence: TGTGCCTGGAGTGGGGACACATTTTATGGCTACACCTTC. Its translation: CAWSGDTFYGYTF.

The V and J genes are TRBV19 and TRBJ1-3; the D is unclear. Trimming took off 7 bases at V and 0 bases at J, with 10 bases between the two ends. Looked up from germline, CDR1 is LNHDA and CDR2 is SQIVND (reference sequence). There are 14 residues in the CDR3. The CDR3 sequence is CASKPGSSGNTIYF. The CDR3 coding sequence is TGTGCCAGTAAGCCGGGAAGCTCTGGAAACACCATATATTTT.

The V and J genes are TRBV9 and TRBJ2-6; D gene unclear. Germline V gene data show CDR1 as SGDLS and CDR2 as YYNGEE. The CDR3 is 16 amino acids. V lost 4 bases and J lost 0, with 11 bases in between. The CDR3 nucleotides are TGTGCCAGCAGCCGTAGGTCGGCCTCTGGGGCCAACGTCCTGACTTTC. This codes for CASSRRSASGANVLTF.

The chain couples TRBV2 to TRBJ2-3; TRBD2 matches at 11 bases. V shed 2 bases and J 6 bases; nucleotides not matched to a gene: 7. The CDR3 is 16 residues long. In germline, CDR1 is SNHLY, CDR2 FYNNEI. CDR3 loop: CASSEILAGGRDTQYF. CDR3 DNA: TGTGCCAGCAGTGAAATCCTAGCGGGAGGTAGGGATACGCAGTATTTT. Full variable domain (remainder filled in from reference TRBV2 and TRBJ2-3): EPEVTQTPSHQVTQMGQEVILRCVPISNHLYFYWYRQILGQKVEFLVSFYNNEISEKSEIFDDQFSVERPDGSNFTLKIRSTKLEDSAMYFCASSEILAGGRDTQYFGPGTRLTVL.

The J gene is TRBJ2-4, the V gene TRBV19; tentative D call: TRBD1 (6 bases). With 7 bases removed from V and 9 bases from J, the gap between germline ends came to 19 bases. The V gene's germline CDR1 is LNHDA and CDR2 SQIVND (reference sequence). The CDR3 covers 14 residues. Here the CDR3 DNA reads TGTGCCAGTAATATGGGCAGGGGTGAGGGCATTCAGTACTTC. The encoded protein is CASNMGRGEGIQYF.

The chain links TRBV18 to TRBJ2-7; 10 bases line up with TRBD1. CDR3 size: 15 residues. The V and J ends lost 0 bases and 6 bases, in that order; junction bases with no gene match: 5. The germline CDR1 and CDR2 sequences are KGHSH and LQKENI. The CDR3 reads CASSPPGTGAAEQYF. DNA of the CDR3: TGTGCCAGCTCACCACCGGGGACAGGGGCTGCCGAGCAGTACTTC.